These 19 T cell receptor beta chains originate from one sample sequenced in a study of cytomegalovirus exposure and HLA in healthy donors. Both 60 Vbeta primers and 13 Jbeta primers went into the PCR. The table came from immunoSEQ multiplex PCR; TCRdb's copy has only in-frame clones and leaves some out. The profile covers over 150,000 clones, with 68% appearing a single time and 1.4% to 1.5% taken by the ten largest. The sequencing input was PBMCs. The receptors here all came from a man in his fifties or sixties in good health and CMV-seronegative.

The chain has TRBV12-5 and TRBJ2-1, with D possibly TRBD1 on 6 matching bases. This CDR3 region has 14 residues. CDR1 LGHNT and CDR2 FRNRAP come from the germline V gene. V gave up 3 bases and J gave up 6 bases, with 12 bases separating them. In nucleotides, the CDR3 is TGTGCTAGTGGTTTCCCAGACAGGCCCAATGAGCAGTTCTTC. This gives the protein CASGFPDRPNEQFF.

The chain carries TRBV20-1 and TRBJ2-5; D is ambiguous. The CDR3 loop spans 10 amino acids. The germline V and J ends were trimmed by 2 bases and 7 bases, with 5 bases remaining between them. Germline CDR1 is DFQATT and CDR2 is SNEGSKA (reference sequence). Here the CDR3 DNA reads TGCAGTGCTAGACCCGGGACCCAGTACTTC. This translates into CSARPGTQYF.

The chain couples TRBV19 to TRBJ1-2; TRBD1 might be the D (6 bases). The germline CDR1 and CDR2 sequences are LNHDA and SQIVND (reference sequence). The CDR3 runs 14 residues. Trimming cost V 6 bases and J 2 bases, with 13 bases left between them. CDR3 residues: CASRIATGNYGYTF. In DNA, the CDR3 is TGTGCCAGTAGAATTGCGACAGGCAACTATGGCTACACCTTC.

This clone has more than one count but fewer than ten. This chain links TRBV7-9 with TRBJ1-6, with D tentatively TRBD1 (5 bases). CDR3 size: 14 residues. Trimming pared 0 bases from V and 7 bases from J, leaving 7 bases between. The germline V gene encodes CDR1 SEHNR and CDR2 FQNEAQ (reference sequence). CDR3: CASSLAGGNSPLHF. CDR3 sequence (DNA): TGTGCCAGCAGCTTAGCTGGGGGGAATTCACCCCTCCACTTT.

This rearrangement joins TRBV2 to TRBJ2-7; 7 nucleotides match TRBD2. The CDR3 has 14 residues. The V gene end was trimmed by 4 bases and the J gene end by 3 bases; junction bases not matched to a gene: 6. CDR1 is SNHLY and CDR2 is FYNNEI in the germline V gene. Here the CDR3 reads CASSGTRAGYEQYF. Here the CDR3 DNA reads TGTGCCAGCAGTGGGACTAGGGCGGGCTACGAGCAGTACTTC.

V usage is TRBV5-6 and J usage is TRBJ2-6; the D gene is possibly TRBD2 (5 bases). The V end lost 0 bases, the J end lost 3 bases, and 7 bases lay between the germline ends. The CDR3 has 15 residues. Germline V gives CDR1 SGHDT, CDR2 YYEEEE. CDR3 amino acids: CASSLAGSGANVLTF. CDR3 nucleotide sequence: TGTGCCAGCAGCTTGGCGGGGAGTGGGGCCAACGTCCTGACTTTC.

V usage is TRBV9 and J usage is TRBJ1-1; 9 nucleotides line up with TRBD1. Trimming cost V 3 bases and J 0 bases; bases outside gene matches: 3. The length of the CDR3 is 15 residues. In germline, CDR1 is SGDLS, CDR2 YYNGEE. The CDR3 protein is CASSETGGLNTEAFF. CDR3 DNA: TGTGCCAGCAGCGAGACAGGGGGGTTGAACACTGAAGCTTTCTTT.

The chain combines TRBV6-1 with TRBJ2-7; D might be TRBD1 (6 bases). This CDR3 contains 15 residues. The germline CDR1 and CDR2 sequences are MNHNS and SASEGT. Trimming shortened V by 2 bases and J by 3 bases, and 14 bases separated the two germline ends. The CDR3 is CASSEPGHVFYEQYF. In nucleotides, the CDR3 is TGTGCCAGCAGTGAACCGGGACACGTGTTCTACGAGCAGTACTTC.

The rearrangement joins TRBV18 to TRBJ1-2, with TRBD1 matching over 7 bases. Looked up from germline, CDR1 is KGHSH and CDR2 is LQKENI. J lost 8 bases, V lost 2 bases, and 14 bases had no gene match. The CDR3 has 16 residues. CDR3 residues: CASSPLDRLTSRGYTF. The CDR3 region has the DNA TGTGCCAGCTCACCATTGGACAGGCTAACGTCGAGGGGCTACACCTTC.

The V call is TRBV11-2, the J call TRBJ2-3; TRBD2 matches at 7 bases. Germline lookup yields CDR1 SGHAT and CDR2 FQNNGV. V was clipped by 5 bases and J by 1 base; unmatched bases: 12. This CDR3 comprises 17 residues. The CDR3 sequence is CASSPHASGARTDTQYF. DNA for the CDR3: TGTGCCAGCAGCCCTCATGCTAGCGGAGCACGCACAGATACGCAGTATTTT. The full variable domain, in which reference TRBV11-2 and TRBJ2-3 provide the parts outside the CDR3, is EAGVAQSPRYKIIEKRQSVAFWCNPISGHATLYWYQQILGQGPKLLIQFQNNGVVDDSQLPKDRFSAERLKGVDSTLKIQPAKLEDSAVYLCASSPHASGARTDTQYFGPGTRLTVL.

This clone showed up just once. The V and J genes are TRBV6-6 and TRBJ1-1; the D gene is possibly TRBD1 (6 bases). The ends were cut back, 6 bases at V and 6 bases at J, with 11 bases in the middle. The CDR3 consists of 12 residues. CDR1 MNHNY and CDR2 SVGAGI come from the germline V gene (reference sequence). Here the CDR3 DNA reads TGTGCCAGCAGACGTGAGGGGGCTGAAGCTTTCTTT. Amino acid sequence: CASRREGAEAFF.

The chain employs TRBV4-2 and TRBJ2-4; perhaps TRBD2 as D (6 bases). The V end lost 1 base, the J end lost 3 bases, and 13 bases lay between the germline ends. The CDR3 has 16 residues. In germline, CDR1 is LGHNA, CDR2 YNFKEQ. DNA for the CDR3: TGTGCCAGCAGCCAAGCGCGGGGTGAGGACAAAAACATTCAGTACTTC. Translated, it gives CASSQARGEDKNIQYF.

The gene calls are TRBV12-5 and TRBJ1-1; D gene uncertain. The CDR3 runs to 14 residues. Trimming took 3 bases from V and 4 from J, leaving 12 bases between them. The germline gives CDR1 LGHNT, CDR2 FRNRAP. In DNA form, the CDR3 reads TGTGCTAGTGGTTTATCACCGGTCGCCACTGAAGCTTTCTTT. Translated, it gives CASGLSPVATEAFF.

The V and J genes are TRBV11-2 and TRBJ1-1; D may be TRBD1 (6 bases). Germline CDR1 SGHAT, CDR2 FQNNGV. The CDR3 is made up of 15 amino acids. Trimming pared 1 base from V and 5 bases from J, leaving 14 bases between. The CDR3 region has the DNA TGTGCCAGCAGCTTAGGGACCAGGGGAATTACTGAAGCTTTCTTT. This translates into CASSLGTRGITEAFF. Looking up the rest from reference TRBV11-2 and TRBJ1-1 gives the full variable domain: EAGVAQSPRYKIIEKRQSVAFWCNPISGHATLYWYQQILGQGPKLLIQFQNNGVVDDSQLPKDRFSAERLKGVDSTLKIQPAKLEDSAVYLCASSLGTRGITEAFFGQGTRLTVV.

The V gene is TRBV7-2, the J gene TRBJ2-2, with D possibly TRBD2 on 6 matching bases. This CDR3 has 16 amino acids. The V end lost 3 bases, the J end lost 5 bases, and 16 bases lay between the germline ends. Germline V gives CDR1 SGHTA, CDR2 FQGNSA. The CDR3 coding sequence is TGTGCCAGCAGCTTTAAGAGCGGGCCGCGGACCGGGGAGCTGTTTTTT. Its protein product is CASSFKSGPRTGELFF. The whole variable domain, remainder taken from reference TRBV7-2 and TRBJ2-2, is GAGVSQSPSNKVTEKGKDVELRCDPISGHTALYWYRQSLGQGLEFLIYFQGNSAPDKSGLPSDRFSAERTGGSVSTLTIQRTQQEDSAVYLCASSFKSGPRTGELFFGEGSRLTVL.

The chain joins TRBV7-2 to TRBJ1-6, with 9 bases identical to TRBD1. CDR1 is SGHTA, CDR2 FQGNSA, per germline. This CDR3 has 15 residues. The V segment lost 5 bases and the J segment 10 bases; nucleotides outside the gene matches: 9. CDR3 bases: TGTGCCAGCAGCCCCTACAGGGGGCAAGGGTCACCCCTCCACTTT. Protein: CASSPYRGQGSPLHF.

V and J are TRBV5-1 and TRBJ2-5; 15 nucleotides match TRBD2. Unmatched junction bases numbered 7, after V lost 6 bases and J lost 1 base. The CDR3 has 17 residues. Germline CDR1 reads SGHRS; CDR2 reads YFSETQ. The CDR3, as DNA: TGCGCCAGCAATACCGGACTAGCGGGGGGGATCCAAGAGACCCAGTACTTC. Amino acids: CASNTGLAGGIQETQYF. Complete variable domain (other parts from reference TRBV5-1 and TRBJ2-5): KAGVTQTPRYLIKTRGQQVTLSCSPISGHRSVSWYQQTPGQGLQFLFEYFSETQRNKGNFPGRFSGRQFSNSRSEMNVSTLELGDSALYLCASNTGLAGGIQETQYFGPGTRLLVL.

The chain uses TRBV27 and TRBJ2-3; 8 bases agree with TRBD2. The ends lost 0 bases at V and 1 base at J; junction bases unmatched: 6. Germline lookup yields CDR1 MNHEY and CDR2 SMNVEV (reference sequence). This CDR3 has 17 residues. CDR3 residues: CASSLSILAGRTDTQYF. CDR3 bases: TGTGCCAGCAGTTTATCGATTTTAGCGGGGCGCACAGATACGCAGTATTTT.

CDR3 DNA: TGTGCCAGCAGCTCGACTAGCGGGGGGGGTCACGAGCAGTACTTC. Its protein product is CASSSTSGGGHEQYF. The chain is built from TRBV7-2 and TRBJ2-7, with 14 bases matching TRBD2. Trimming removed 4 bases from V and 5 bases from J; junction bases left unmatched: 4. Per germline, CDR1 SGHTA and CDR2 FQGNSA. CDR3 length equals 15 residues.